This T cell receptor beta chain came from a study of control samples from healthy donors and cancer patients. The protocol was immunoSEQ multiplex PCR, while the TCRdb copy is restricted to in-frame clones and leaves out a portion. Here the sample spans 150,000 to 200,000 clones, around 88% being singletons. CDR1 is MNHNS, CDR2 SASEGT, per germline. V dropped 2 bases and J dropped 5 bases, with 15 bases sitting between them. The CDR3 sequence is 15 residues long. The sequencing sample was made of blood. J is TRBJ1-1 and V is TRBV6-1; tentatively, D is TRBD1 (5 bases). The clonotype comes from a man between 18 and 35 years old in good health. The CDR3 is CASSEKGLWVTEAFF. In DNA, the CDR3 is TGTGCCAGCAGTGAAAAGGGACTCTGGGTTACTGAAGCTTTCTTT.